This T cell receptor beta chain is from a study of cytotoxic CD8 clonotypes in ibrutinib-treated CLL. This clone rates as medium-sized. Its antigen remains unknown. The CDR3 spans 16 residues. The germline V gene has CDR1 LNHDA and CDR2 SQIVND (reference sequence). Trimming removed 3 bases from V and 0 bases from J; junction bases left unmatched: 5. General study results and limits: Rare overall, public clonotypes shrank or held steady under therapy.

This table comes from immunoSEQ multiplex PCR, and its TCRdb copy is limited to in-frame clones, with some not included. This sample carries 150,000 or so clones, more than 75% of them seen once, and the ten largest clones take roughly 1.9%. The chain links TRBV19 to TRBJ2-7; 10 bases map to TRBD2. The specimen comprised PBMCs, sampled after 12 months of ibrutinib treatment. The clonotype originates from a human donor with chronic lymphocytic leukemia. CDR3 protein: CASSIRTSGYSYEQYF. CDR3 nucleotides: TGTGCCAGTAGTATTAGGACTAGCGGATACTCCTACGAGCAGTACTTC. The entire variable domain, with the rest obtained from reference TRBV19 and TRBJ2-7, is as follows: DGGITQSPKYLFRKEGQNVTLSCEQNLNHDAMYWYRQDPGQGLRLIYYSQIVNDFQKGDIAEGYSVSREKKESFPLTVTSAQKNPTAFYLCASSIRTSGYSYEQYFGPGTRLTVT.